One and the same sample provided the 25 T cell receptor beta chains below, sequenced in a study of blood T cell repertoires in COVID-19. This table comes from immunoSEQ multiplex PCR, and its TCRdb copy is limited to in-frame clones, with some not included. The repertoire holds approximately 160,000 clones, around four fifths seen once, with around 9.9% in the top ten. The material sequenced was peripheral blood. Receptor source: a human donor in a cohort sampled during active COVID-19.

The V and J genes are TRBV6-2 or TRBV6-3 and TRBJ2-2; 12 bases map to TRBD1. V dropped 5 bases and J dropped 7; count of bases not matched to a gene: 8. The CDR3 sequence is 16 residues long. In germline, CDR1 is MNHEY, CDR2 SVGEGT. The CDR3 DNA is TGTGCCAGCAGTGGGGCCGGGACAGGGGGCCACGGGGAGCTGTTTTTT. Its translation: CASSGAGTGGHGELFF.

Turning to this clone: Distinct nucleotide sequences in the sample also encode this CDR3. The J gene is TRBJ2-1, the V gene TRBV6-5; D is uncertain. V lost 5 bases, J lost 0 bases, and 8 bases lay in between. The CDR3 sequence is 14 residues long. In germline, CDR1 is MNHEY, CDR2 SVGAGI. The CDR3 is CASSTGSSYNEQFF. CDR3 nucleotide sequence: TGTGCCAGCAGTACTGGTAGCTCCTACAATGAGCAGTTCTTC.

DNA for the CDR3: TGTGCCAGCAGTCCCACCACATCGCAAGCGGGGGGCTACACCTTC. Its protein product is CASSPTTSQAGGYTF. The chain carries TRBV28 and TRBJ1-2, with D hard to call. V was pared by 5 bases and J by 8 bases, with 21 bases between. The CDR3 spans 15 residues. Germline values: CDR1 MDHEN, CDR2 SYDVKM.

The chain has TRBV24-1 and TRBJ1-2; 11 bases match TRBD1. The junction had 3 bases not matched to a gene; V was cut back by 0 bases and J by 1 base. The germline V gene has CDR1 KGHDR and CDR2 SFDVKD. The CDR3 spans 17 residues. CDR3: CATSDLPGQGVNYGYTF. CDR3 bases: TGTGCCACCAGTGATTTGCCGGGACAGGGGGTTAACTATGGCTACACCTTC.

The chain joins TRBV10-1 to TRBJ1-6; D unresolved. The CDR3 runs to 12 residues. Germline CDR1 reads WNHNN; CDR2 reads SYGVQD (reference sequence). Trimming stripped 6 bases from V and 8 bases from J, with 8 bases between. The CDR3 is CASSAGDSPLHF. DNA of the CDR3: TGCGCCAGCAGCGCCGGGGATTCACCCCTCCACTTT.

This clone was found a few times. The chain links TRBV29-1 to TRBJ2-2; a weak D match, TRBD2 (5 bases). The germline V and J ends were trimmed by 7 bases and 0 bases, with 12 bases remaining between them. The germline V gene has CDR1 SQVTM and CDR2 ANQGSEA. This CDR3 spans 14 amino acids. The CDR3 DNA reads as TGCAGCGCCTTCGGACTCTCGAACACCGGGGAGCTGTTTTTT. Its translation is CSAFGLSNTGELFF.

The rearrangement uses TRBV27 and TRBJ2-7; 7 bases fit TRBD1. Germline V lookup: CDR1 MNHEY, CDR2 SMNVEV (reference sequence). V was pared by 6 bases and J by 1 base, with 9 bases of the junction left unmatched. The CDR3 consists of 15 residues. CDR3 coding DNA: TGTGCCAGCAGATATGGGACAGCCGTATCCTACGAGCAGTACTTC. Protein product: CASRYGTAVSYEQYF.

This clone was recorded only once. DNA of the CDR3: TGTGCCAGCAGCTTGGGGACAGGGCTCGTCGGGGAGCTGTTTTTT. Translating gives CASSLGTGLVGELFF. The V and J genes are TRBV7-6 and TRBJ2-2; the match to TRBD1 covers 9 bases. In germline, CDR1 is SGHVS, CDR2 FNYEAQ. The CDR3 extends over 15 amino acids. Germline trimming cut 3 bases from V and 7 bases from J; bases unmatched to any gene: 6.

The V and J genes are TRBV6-2 or TRBV6-3 and TRBJ2-3; possibly TRBD2 for D (5 bases). Per germline, CDR1 MNHEY and CDR2 SVGEGT. This CDR3 comprises 17 residues. With 2 bases removed from V and 6 bases from J, the gap between germline ends came to 21 bases. The CDR3 sequence: CASSYGLRVTLGDTQYF. Here the CDR3 DNA reads TGTGCCAGCAGTTACGGACTTAGGGTGACCCTTGGGGATACGCAGTATTTT.

The chain has TRBV19 and TRBJ2-3, with 12 bases identical to TRBD2. CDR3 size: 17 residues. Germline-derived CDR1 and CDR2 are LNHDA and SQIVND (reference sequence). V trimming: 4 bases; J trimming: 4 bases; junction bases outside the gene matches: 9. CDR3: CASSTPSSGREADTQYF. The CDR3 DNA is TGTGCCAGTAGTACTCCCTCTAGCGGGAGGGAGGCAGATACGCAGTATTTT. The full variable domain, with the rest looked up from reference TRBV19 and TRBJ2-3, is DGGITQSPKYLFRKEGQNVTLSCEQNLNHDAMYWYRQDPGQGLRLIYYSQIVNDFQKGDIAEGYSVSREKKESFPLTVTSAQKNPTAFYLCASSTPSSGREADTQYFGPGTRLTVL.

CDR3 residues: CAISESGDSSYEQYF. In DNA form, the CDR3 reads TGTGCCATCAGTGAGTCAGGGGACAGTTCCTACGAGCAGTACTTC. The chain uses TRBV10-3 and TRBJ2-7, with 7 bases aligning to TRBD1. The ends lost 0 bases at V and 1 base at J; junction bases unmatched: 3. Germline V CDR1 and CDR2: ENHRY, SYGVKD. The CDR3 has 15 amino acids.

V and J are TRBV19 and TRBJ1-2, with 8 bases fitting TRBD1. Germline V gives CDR1 LNHDA, CDR2 SQIVND (reference sequence). With 2 bases clipped from V and 4 bases from J, the junction kept 6 bases outside the gene matches. The CDR3 is 15 amino acids. CDR3 sequence: CASSINQGASYGYTF. The CDR3 region has the DNA TGTGCCAGTAGTATAAATCAGGGGGCCAGCTATGGCTACACCTTC.

V and J are TRBV10-3 and TRBJ2-1; a possible D gene is TRBD2 (6 bases). Germline loops: CDR1 ENHRY, CDR2 SYGVKD. This CDR3 is 13 amino acids long. The germline V and J ends were trimmed by 9 bases and 8 bases, with 17 bases remaining between them. In DNA form, the CDR3 reads TGTGCCATTCGGACTACCATGGGAGATGAGCAGTTCTTC. Translating gives CAIRTTMGDEQFF.

The genes are TRBV4-3 and TRBJ1-3; possible D gene TRBD1, 5 bases. CDR3 length: 14 residues. Trimming pared 0 bases from V and 11 bases from J, leaving 14 bases between. From germline, CDR1 is LGHNA and CDR2 YSLEER. The CDR3 sequence is CASSQDSRGNSIYF. CDR3 DNA sequence: TGCGCCAGCAGCCAAGATTCCCGGGGGAACTCCATATATTTT.

This sequence joins TRBV13 and TRBJ2-1; 8 nucleotides align to TRBD2. There are 13 residues in the CDR3. Germline trimming cut 5 bases from V and 8 bases from J; bases unmatched to any gene: 5. Germline V gene sequence: CDR1 PRHDT, CDR2 FYEKMQ (reference sequence). The CDR3 protein is CASSPRGGDEQFF. For the CDR3, the DNA is TGTGCCAGCAGCCCACGGGGGGGTGATGAGCAGTTCTTC.

The V and J genes are TRBV10-3 and TRBJ2-3, with TRBD2 matching over 7 bases. The CDR3 consists of 14 residues. V gave up 2 bases and J gave up 5 bases; unmatched junction bases: 4. Germline V gene lookup returns CDR1 ENHRY and CDR2 SYGVKD. The CDR3 sequence is CAISEPTGGDTQYF. CDR3 DNA sequence: TGTGCCATCAGTGAGCCAACGGGGGGAGATACGCAGTATTTT.

Remarks on this clone: This sequence may be a read error, since a much larger clone differs from it by one base. The chain carries TRBV13 and TRBJ2-5, with 7 bases lining up with TRBD1. The CDR3 has 16 amino acids. Germline CDR1 PRHDT, CDR2 FYEKMQ (reference sequence). This chain's CDR3 is CASSPRQGRGEEIQYF. In DNA form, the CDR3 reads TGTGCCAGCAGCCCCCGACAGGGTCGGGGAGAAGAGATCCAGTACTTC.

V and J are TRBV7-2 and TRBJ1-5; TRBD1 matches 9 bases. Germline CDR1 reads SGHTA; CDR2 reads FQGNSA. This CDR3 region has 13 residues. The junction had 4 bases not matched to a gene; V was cut back by 6 bases and J by 7 bases. Here the CDR3 reads CASSKDRGQPQHF. In nucleotides, the CDR3 is TGTGCCAGCAGTAAGGACAGGGGACAGCCCCAGCATTTT. Full variable domain (missing parts from reference TRBV7-2 and TRBJ1-5): GAGVSQSPSNKVTEKGKDVELRCDPISGHTALYWYRQSLGQGLEFLIYFQGNSAPDKSGLPSDRFSAERTGGSVSTLTIQRTQQEDSAVYLCASSKDRGQPQHFGDGTRLSIL.

Comments on this clone: Compared with germline, one end of the junction differs, possibly owing to a read error. The chain employs TRBV6-5 and TRBJ2-1, with D possibly TRBD2 on 6 matching bases. This CDR3 is built from 14 residues. CDR1 is MNHEY and CDR2 is SVGAGI in the germline V gene. The CDR3 DNA sequence: TGTACCAGCACCCGGGGGAGCTCCTACAATGAGCAGTTCTTC. Translated, it gives CTSTRGSSYNEQFF.

The chain employs TRBV19 and TRBJ2-5; TRBD1 matches 11 bases. Germline trimming cut 1 base from V and 4 bases from J; bases unmatched to any gene: 2. In germline, CDR1 is LNHDA, CDR2 SQIVND (reference sequence). The CDR3 covers 15 residues. CDR3 protein: CASSIGTGGTETQYF. The CDR3 nucleotides are TGTGCCAGTAGTATAGGGACAGGGGGCACAGAGACCCAGTACTTC. Full variable domain (rest looked up from reference TRBV19 and TRBJ2-5): DGGITQSPKYLFRKEGQNVTLSCEQNLNHDAMYWYRQDPGQGLRLIYYSQIVNDFQKGDIAEGYSVSREKKESFPLTVTSAQKNPTAFYLCASSIGTGGTETQYFGPGTRLLVL.

This chain joins TRBV2 and TRBJ1-1, with D tentatively TRBD1 (5 bases). Trimming removed 4 bases from V and 4 bases from J, with 13 bases in between. Germline CDR1 and CDR2: SNHLY and FYNNEI. The CDR3 consists of 14 residues. This CDR3 reads CASSAGGVVTEAFF. The CDR3 DNA reads as TGTGCCAGCAGTGCCGGGGGGGTCGTCACTGAAGCTTTCTTT.

The CDR3 region is CSVCPVTEAFF. The CDR3 coding sequence is TGCAGCGTCTGTCCCGTGACTGAAGCTTTCTTT. This chain joins TRBV29-1 and TRBJ1-1; D is undetermined. V was cut by 6 bases and J by 5 bases, with 10 bases left in between. Germline V gene sequence: CDR1 SQVTM, CDR2 ANQGSEA. The CDR3 consists of 11 residues.

The chain joins TRBV10-3 to TRBJ2-1; D is undetermined. CDR1 and CDR2 (germline): ENHRY, SYGVKD. The length of the CDR3 is 14 residues. The V and J ends lost 10 bases and 7 bases respectively, with 20 bases between them. The CDR3 is CATSLDGSGNEQFF. CDR3 DNA: TGTGCCACATCCTTAGATGGGTCGGGTAATGAGCAGTTCTTC.

V and J are TRBV24-1 and TRBJ2-7; the match to TRBD1 covers 10 bases. Per the germline V gene, CDR1 is KGHDR and CDR2 is SFDVKD. CDR3 size: 16 residues. V shed 3 bases and J 4 bases; nucleotides not matched to a gene: 8. The CDR3 sequence is CATSDTPGQGKYEQYF. In DNA, the CDR3 is TGTGCCACCAGTGATACTCCGGGACAGGGGAAGTACGAGCAGTACTTC.

To note about this clone: Other DNA sequences in this sample translate to the same CDR3. This chain connects TRBV7-9 to TRBJ2-7; 9 bases are a match to TRBD2. The CDR3 extends over 14 amino acids. V was pared by 3 bases and J by 4 bases, with 4 bases of the junction left unmatched. Germline assignment: CDR1 SEHNR and CDR2 FQNEAQ (reference sequence). This chain's CDR3 is CASSLAGGRYEQYF. The CDR3 DNA reads as TGTGCCAGCAGCTTGGCGGGAGGGCGGTACGAGCAGTACTTC.